Given below is one T cell receptor (beta chain) in context. Germline CDR1 is SGHNT and CDR2 is YYREEE (reference sequence). The CDR3 is 14 amino acids. Trimming shortened V by 3 bases and J by 2 bases, and 12 bases separated the two germline ends. The sample is drawn from a study of T cell responses to AZD1222 COVID-19 vaccine. Sequenced by immunoSEQ multiplex PCR; TCRdb stores in-frame clones only, minus some. The data hold around 110,000 clones, with roughly 90% observed a single time. This chain uses TRBV5-4 with TRBJ2-7; D may correspond to TRBD1 or TRBD2 (5 bases each). This clonotype was obtained from an adult who received the AZD1222 COVID-19 vaccine. The input for sequencing was peripheral blood, taken 28 days after the second AZD1222 dose. CDR3 coding DNA: TGTGCCAGCAGCTCCAGGGACCGCGCCTACGAGCAGTACTTC. Its protein product is CASSSRDRAYEQYF.